Detailed here is one T cell receptor beta chain. The Seattle site enrolled patients during active infection and followed them longitudinally. As originally analysed: Estimated nucleated cell counts came from reference gene primer amplification. Here immunoSEQ multiplex PCR was the method, and the copy in TCRdb shows in-frame clones only, minus some. The DNA gave D and trimming, while V, J and clone size come from that table. The sample has about 370,000 clones, 89% seen once. The CDR3 contains 15 residues. From germline, CDR1 is SGHKS and CDR2 YYEKEE (reference sequence). J was trimmed by 2 bases and V by 7 bases; bases with no gene match: 9. The data were taken from a study of blood T cell repertoires in COVID-19. The wider study: Sources were T cells, B-cell-depleted T cells, or PBMCs; the material itself was cDNA or gDNA.

Sequenced: peripheral blood. The chain joins TRBV5-5 to TRBJ2-3; 8 positions agree with TRBD1. The TCR originated in a woman aged 30 to 39 with COVID-19, enrolled during active disease. Here the CDR3 reads CASGIFQGATDTQYF. CDR3 bases: TGTGCCAGCGGCATATTCCAGGGGGCCACAGATACGCAGTATTTT.